Listed below are T cell receptor beta chains from one sample, sequenced in a study of T cell repertoires in ileal Crohn's disease. The assay was immunoSEQ multiplex PCR, and TCRdb's table has in-frame clones only and misses some. The sample has 11,000 to 15,000 clones, less than 90% seen once. The sequencing input was ileal tissue. The receptors come from an adult with Crohn's disease. The CDR3 runs from the conserved cysteine through the conserved F or W. A D gene is named only where the DNA matches it firmly. The size of a clone is reported for some rows only, either as once, few or many, or as a class for expanded clones.

TRBD1 | TRBJ1-2 | . | TRBV30 | CAWDPGRGHYGYTF | TGTGCCTGGGATCCCGGCAGGGGGCACTATGGCTACACCTTC
TRBD2 | TRBJ2-1 | . | TRBV11-3 | CASSRRTSGNREQFF | TGTGCCAGCAGTCGTCGGACTAGCGGGAACCGGGAGCAGTTCTTC
. | TRBJ2-2 | . | TRBV11-3 | CASSLVGGYTGELFF | TGTGCCAGCAGCTTAGTTGGAGGGTACACCGGGGAGCTGTTTTTT
. | TRBJ2-1 | few | TRBV6-4 | CASSRDSYNEQFF | TGTGCCAGCAGCCGGGACTCCTACAATGAGCAGTTCTTC
TRBD2 | TRBJ2-7 | . | TRBV10-3 | CAISEPGTSGSYEQYF | TGTGCCATCAGTGAGCCCGGGACTAGCGGATCCTACGAGCAGTACTTC
TRBD2 | TRBJ2-3 | . | TRBV6-1 | CASTLTSGNTDTQYF | TGTGCCAGCACCCTGACTAGCGGGAATACAGATACGCAGTATTTT
TRBD2 | TRBJ2-7 | . | TRBV11-2 | CASSLGGIGEQYF | TGTGCCAGCAGCTTGGGGGGGATTGGCGAGCAGTACTTC
. | TRBJ2-2 | . | TRBV11-3 | CASSPGQTVTGELFF | TGTGCCAGCAGCCCAGGACAGACTGTCACCGGGGAGCTGTTTTTT
. | TRBJ2-5 | . | TRBV19 | CASSTSSGTLGETQYF | TGTGCCAGTAGTACCTCTTCCGGGACACTGGGTGAGACCCAGTACTTC
TRBD2 | TRBJ2-1 | large | TRBV9 | CASSSGGAWHEQFF | TGTGCCAGCAGCAGCGGGGGGGCCTGGCATGAGCAGTTCTTC
TRBD1 | TRBJ2-3 | . | TRBV5-1 | CASSGQGEVGAQYF | TGCGCCAGCAGCGGACAGGGGGAGGTCGGGGCGCAGTATTTT
. | TRBJ1-1 | . | TRBV2 | CASKGNMNTEAFF | TGTGCCAGCAAGGGGAACATGAACACTGAAGCTTTCTTT
. | TRBJ2-5 | once | TRBV6-1 | CASSGVRGSNGEQYF | TGTGCCAGCAGTGGAGTCCGGGGATCGAATGGAGAGCAGTACTTC
TRBD1 | TRBJ1-2 | . | TRBV5-8 | CASSATGVGYTF | TGTGCCAGCAGCGCGACAGGGGTCGGCTACACCTTC
. | TRBJ2-1 | . | TRBV15 | CATSRELPNEQFF | TGTGCCACCAGCAGAGAACTACCTAATGAGCAGTTCTTC
TRBD2 | TRBJ2-1 | . | TRBV5-1 | CASSPGTSGVYNEQFF | TGCGCCAGCAGCCCCGGGACTAGCGGGGTTTACAATGAGCAGTTCTTC
. | TRBJ1-5 | . | TRBV29-1 | CSVGSSNQPQHF | TGCAGCGTTGGTAGTAGCAATCAGCCCCAGCATTTT
. | TRBJ1-3 | few | TRBV10-3 | CAISEGSGGNTIYF | TGTGCCATCAGTGAAGGGAGTGGTGGAAACACCATATATTTT
TRBD1 | TRBJ1-5 | . | TRBV6-6 | CASSLTGGHQPQHF | TGTGCCAGCAGTTTAACAGGGGGCCATCAGCCCCAGCATTTT
. | TRBJ1-3 | . | TRBV7-2 | CASSFPGVRGNTIYF | TGTGCCAGCAGCTTCCCAGGGGTGAGGGGAAACACCATATATTTT
TRBD2 | TRBJ2-1 | . | TRBV5-6 | CASRRQAGGAYNEQFF | TGTGCCAGCAGGAGGCAGGCGGGAGGGGCCTACAATGAGCAGTTCTTC
TRBD2 | TRBJ2-5 | . | TRBV9 | CASSVGGGIGETQYF | TGTGCCAGCAGCGTAGGGGGGGGGATAGGGGAGACCCAGTACTTC
TRBD1 | TRBJ2-2 | few | TRBV29-1 | CSVVHRGAGELFF | TGCAGCGTCGTACACAGGGGAGCCGGGGAGCTGTTTTTT
TRBD1 | TRBJ2-7 | . | TRBV4-1 | CASSQDKDRGLQSGEQYF | TGCGCCAGCAGCCAAGATAAGGACAGGGGGCTTCAGTCGGGCGAGCAGTACTTC
TRBD1 | TRBJ1-4 | . | TRBV5-1 | CASSLWTGGEKLFF | TGCGCCAGCAGCCTATGGACAGGGGGGGAAAAACTGTTTTTT
. | TRBJ1-1 | . | TRBV28 | CASSLPRGSNTEAFF | TGTGCCAGCAGTCTTCCCCGGGGATCCAACACTGAAGCTTTCTTT
TRBD2 | TRBJ2-7 | . | TRBV4-3 | CASSHGLPGLAGGPNEQYF | TGCGCCAGCAGCCACGGACTACCGGGACTAGCGGGGGGGCCCAACGAGCAGTACTTC
TRBD1 | TRBJ2-7 | . | TRBV7-6 | CASSLEGQGAYEQYF | TGTGCCAGCAGCTTAGAAGGACAGGGGGCGTACGAGCAGTACTTC
TRBD1 | TRBJ2-5 | . | TRBV5-1 | CASSLEGGGETQYF | TGCGCCAGCAGCTTGGAAGGGGGCGGCGAGACCCAGTACTTC
. | TRBJ2-5 | . | TRBV4-2 | CASSQGLDRTKETQYF | TGTGCCAGCAGCCAAGGACTAGATAGAACAAAAGAGACCCAGTACTTC